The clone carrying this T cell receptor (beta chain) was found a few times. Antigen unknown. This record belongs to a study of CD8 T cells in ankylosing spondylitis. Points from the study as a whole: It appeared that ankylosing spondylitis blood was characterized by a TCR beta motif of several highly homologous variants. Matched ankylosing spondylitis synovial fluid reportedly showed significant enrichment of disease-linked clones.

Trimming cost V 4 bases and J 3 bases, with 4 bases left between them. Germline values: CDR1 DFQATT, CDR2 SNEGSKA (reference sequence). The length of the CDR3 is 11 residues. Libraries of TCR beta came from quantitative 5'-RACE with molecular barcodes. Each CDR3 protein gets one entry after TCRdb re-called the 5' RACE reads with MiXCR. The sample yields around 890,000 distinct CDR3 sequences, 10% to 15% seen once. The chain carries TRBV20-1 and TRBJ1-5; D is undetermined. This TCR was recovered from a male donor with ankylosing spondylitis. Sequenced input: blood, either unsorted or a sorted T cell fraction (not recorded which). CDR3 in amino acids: CSAMVNQPQHF. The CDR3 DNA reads TGCAGTGCTATGGTCAATCAGCCCCAGCATTTT.